The clone carrying this T cell receptor (beta chain) occurred a few times. The antigen is not known. Scientists amplified the TCR beta CDR3 regions from RNA transcripts. HTBI primers served in a first-round RT-PCR, which a second-round multiplex PCR followed. MiXCR was run by TCRdb on the multiplex PCR reads, yielding one entry per CDR3 protein. In the table there are roughly 1.1 million distinct CDR3 sequences, 35% to 40% of which are singletons. These data originate in a study of Graves' ophthalmopathy and Graves' hyperthyroidism. Whole-study context: Calling hyperthyroidism stable required that no ophthalmopathy show up within 18 months of follow-up. Findings of the study overall: The blood repertoire also included most expanded thyroid clonotypes above 0.001 frequency.

The CDR3 is made up of 14 amino acids. Germline-derived CDR1 and CDR2 are MNHNS and SASEGT. Trimming left V 2 bases short and J 1 base short, with 8 bases between. None of the included patients had other autoimmune diseases, uncontrolled infections, pregnancy or lactation, as these led to exclusion. Sequencing was performed on peripheral blood or thyroid tissue (not recorded which). This clonotype originated in an adult man with Graves' hyperthyroidism. The chain joins TRBV6-1 to TRBJ1-1; D not certain. The CDR3 DNA is TGTGCCAGCAGTGAACTGCGGTGGAACACTGAAGCTTTCTTT. It specifies CASSELRWNTEAFF.